This entry features one T cell receptor (beta chain) sequence. The specificity of this receptor is unknown. The sample holds no much larger clone one base away, and base qualities are not on file. The immunoSEQ Assay, a bias-controlled multiplex PCR, was used to amplify TCRbeta CDR3 regions from genomic DNA. In the paper's pipeline: The number of nucleated cells in each sample was estimated by amplification of reference gene primers within the assay. Sequence reads were collapsed and filtered to measure the absolute abundance of every unique TCRbeta CDR3 rearrangement. For each sample, productive Simpson clonality was calculated as the square root of Simpson's diversity index across productive rearrangements. TCRdb obtained this table from immuneACCESS and retained in-frame rearrangements with V and J assigned. These tables miss some clones; where compared with another copy, unresolved V genes account for less than half of the shortfall, and the remainder is unexplained. The V and J calls and clone size come from that table; D and trimming were worked out from the DNA. The sample yields roughly 240,000 clones; 70% to 90% were counted once. The ten most abundant clones make up less than 6.5% of the sample.

The data were obtained in a study of blood T cell repertoires in COVID-19 (dated by TCRdb to the early 2020s). General notes on the study: Collaborator samples came from the United States, Italy and Spain and covered acute and convalescent phases of COVID-19. The repertoires were released in a freely available public database meant as a resource for research on the immune response to SARS-CoV-2. Samples came from the ongoing ImmuneRACE study (first 160 participants) plus 1,254 subjects from 6 global collaborators. Where available, HLA class I and class II types were obtained from metadata supplied by the sample provider rather than from assay-based typing. Sample metadata almost always included a de-identified subject ID, COVID-19 status, age in years and sex. Subjects who had been exposed to COVID-19, were actively infected with it, or had recovered from it provided the deeply sampled blood TCRbeta repertoires that made up the dataset. The prospective study material was composed of cDNA or gDNA derived from T cells, B-cell-depleted T cells, or PBMCs.

Paper-wide results and their limitations: The amount of clinical and demographic metadata varied by source and participant and was provided uncurated.

In Seattle, one collaborating source enrolled patients while the infection was active and tracked those patients longitudinally over the course of disease. The collaborating institutions used their own protocols to collect whole blood in K2EDTA tubes. Collaborator samples were shipped for TCRbeta analysis as frozen whole blood, isolated PBMCs, or DNA extracted from either sample type. The CDR3, cysteine through phenylalanine, is 16 amino acids long. Kept here is only the CDR3 DNA, which spans 48 bases and is read in frame from base 1. From a lookup of the germline V gene, CDR1 and CDR2 are SGHVS and FQNEAQ. Between the V and J ends, shortened by 5 bases and 2 bases respectively, the junction contains 17 bases.

The specimen sequenced was peripheral blood. The V and J segments used are TRBV7-8 and TRBJ2-3; matching of 6 bases hints at TRBD2 as the D gene. The sequence was collected from a man over 45 with COVID-19, enrolled during active disease. DNA sequence: TGTGCCAGCAGCCCCCGGGATGCGGGGTACACAGATACGCAGTATTTT. This is translated as CASSPRDAGYTDTQYF.